These T cell receptor beta chains were read from a single sample in a study of shared clonotypes between healthy human individuals. The method was immunoSEQ multiplex PCR; TCRdb's version includes in-frame clones alone and lacks a portion of them. The sample holds some 1 million clones, around 76% seen once. Sequencing input: memory CD4+ T cells sorted from blood. These receptor sequences come from a man aged 18 to 35 in good health. The CDR3 runs from the conserved cysteine through the conserved F or W. The D gene is left open where the match is weak. A clone size is listed for some rows: how often the clone was seen (once, few, many), or a class if it is expanded.

v_call: TRBV11-2; j_call: TRBJ2-2; clone_size: once; d_call: TRBD2; cdr3_aa: CASRHNQLAANTGELFF; cdr3_nt: TGTGCCAGCAGACACAATCAACTAGCGGCTAACACCGGGGAGCTGTTTTTT
v_call: TRBV25-1; j_call: TRBJ1-2; clone_size: NA; d_call: NA; cdr3_aa: CASSERGGYGYTF; cdr3_nt: TGTGCCAGCAGTGAGAGGGGGGGCTATGGCTACACCTTC
v_call: TRBV15; j_call: TRBJ1-2; clone_size: few; d_call: NA; cdr3_aa: CATSREKGPNYGYTF; cdr3_nt: TGTGCCACCAGCAGAGAAAAGGGACCGAACTATGGCTACACCTTC
v_call: TRBV5-1; j_call: TRBJ1-1; clone_size: few; d_call: NA; cdr3_aa: CASSLAGGNTEAFF; cdr3_nt: TGCGCCAGCAGCTTGGCAGGCGGGAACACTGAAGCTTTCTTT
v_call: TRBV30; j_call: TRBJ2-7; clone_size: NA; d_call: NA; cdr3_aa: CAWADYEQYF; cdr3_nt: TGTGCCTGGGCGGACTACGAGCAGTACTTC
v_call: TRBV19; j_call: TRBJ1-2; clone_size: NA; d_call: NA; cdr3_aa: CASSHVQEEYTF; cdr3_nt: TGTGCCAGTAGCCACGTCCAGGAGGAGTACACCTTC
v_call: TRBV27; j_call: TRBJ1-6; clone_size: NA; d_call: NA; cdr3_aa: CASSLARDNSPLHF; cdr3_nt: TGTGCCAGCAGTTTAGCCAGGGATAATTCACCCCTCCACTTT
v_call: TRBV6-5; j_call: TRBJ1-6; clone_size: NA; d_call: NA; cdr3_aa: CASTTGGNDSPLHF; cdr3_nt: TGTGCCAGCACCACGGGAGGGAACGATTCACCCCTCCACTTT
v_call: TRBV7-2; j_call: TRBJ2-7; clone_size: NA; d_call: NA; cdr3_aa: CASSLGVGGIYEQYF; cdr3_nt: TGTGCCAGCAGCTTGGGGGTAGGGGGGATCTACGAGCAGTACTTC
v_call: TRBV5-1; j_call: TRBJ1-2; clone_size: NA; d_call: NA; cdr3_aa: CASSMDGLGGYTF; cdr3_nt: TGCGCCAGCAGCATGGACGGCCTCGGTGGCTACACCTTC
v_call: TRBV6-1; j_call: TRBJ1-1; clone_size: NA; d_call: TRBD1; cdr3_aa: CASTPGQGTEAFF; cdr3_nt: TGTGCCAGCACTCCGGGACAGGGGACTGAAGCTTTCTTT
v_call: TRBV7-9; j_call: TRBJ1-1; clone_size: NA; d_call: NA; cdr3_aa: CASSFQDEAFF; cdr3_nt: TGTGCCAGCAGCTTTCAGGACGAAGCTTTCTTT
v_call: TRBV30; j_call: TRBJ1-5; clone_size: few; d_call: NA; cdr3_aa: CAWKAGINQPQHF; cdr3_nt: TGTGCCTGGAAGGCGGGGATTAATCAGCCCCAGCATTTT
v_call: TRBV5-6; j_call: TRBJ2-4; clone_size: once; d_call: TRBD2; cdr3_aa: CASSFYASGGRVAKNIQYF; cdr3_nt: TGTGCCAGCAGCTTTTACGCTAGCGGGGGCCGGGTAGCCAAAAACATTCAGTACTTC
v_call: TRBV4-1; j_call: TRBJ2-7; clone_size: NA; d_call: TRBD1; cdr3_aa: CASSPAGQGLSYEQYF; cdr3_nt: TGCGCCAGCAGCCCTGCGGGACAGGGACTGTCCTACGAGCAGTACTTC
v_call: TRBV4-3; j_call: TRBJ2-4; clone_size: NA; d_call: TRBD2; cdr3_aa: CASSQDGASGRAGNIQYF; cdr3_nt: TGCGCCAGCAGCCAAGATGGGGCTAGCGGGAGGGCCGGGAACATTCAGTACTTC
v_call: TRBV28; j_call: TRBJ1-1; clone_size: NA; d_call: NA; cdr3_aa: CASSSPWQRNTEAFF; cdr3_nt: TGTGCCAGCAGCAGCCCCTGGCAGAGGAATACTGAAGCTTTCTTT
v_call: TRBV9; j_call: TRBJ1-2; clone_size: NA; d_call: NA; cdr3_aa: CASSVTYTSRALSGPGYTF; cdr3_nt: TGTGCCAGCAGCGTAACGTACACCTCAAGGGCCCTTAGCGGTCCTGGCTACACCTTC
v_call: TRBV10-3; j_call: TRBJ1-5; clone_size: few; d_call: NA; cdr3_aa: CAISADTGNQPQHF; cdr3_nt: TGTGCCATCAGTGCGGACACCGGCAATCAGCCCCAGCATTTT
v_call: TRBV28; j_call: TRBJ1-2; clone_size: NA; d_call: TRBD1; cdr3_aa: CASSRQGATNYGYTF; cdr3_nt: TGTGCCAGCAGTCGACAGGGGGCAACTAACTATGGCTACACCTTC
v_call: TRBV9; j_call: TRBJ2-1; clone_size: NA; d_call: NA; cdr3_aa: CASSEDAGQKGDNEQFF; cdr3_nt: TGTGCCAGCAGCGAAGATGCCGGGCAGAAAGGAGACAATGAGCAGTTCTTC
v_call: TRBV5-1; j_call: TRBJ1-5; clone_size: NA; d_call: TRBD1; cdr3_aa: CASSLGGTEVQPQHF; cdr3_nt: TGCGCCAGCAGCTTGGGCGGGACAGAGGTTCAGCCCCAGCATTTT
v_call: TRBV9; j_call: TRBJ2-2; clone_size: NA; d_call: TRBD2; cdr3_aa: CASSVGGGGYTGELFF; cdr3_nt: TGTGCCAGCAGCGTAGGAGGCGGGGGTTACACCGGGGAGCTGTTTTTT
v_call: TRBV9; j_call: TRBJ1-4; clone_size: NA; d_call: NA; cdr3_aa: CASSVATGVYEKLFF; cdr3_nt: TGTGCCAGCAGCGTAGCTACGGGGGTTTATGAAAAACTGTTTTTT
v_call: TRBV5-1; j_call: TRBJ2-7; clone_size: few; d_call: NA; cdr3_aa: CASSLDAQSTRVYEQYF; cdr3_nt: TGCGCCAGCAGCTTGGATGCGCAAAGCACCAGGGTCTACGAGCAGTACTTC
v_call: TRBV19; j_call: TRBJ2-5; clone_size: NA; d_call: NA; cdr3_aa: CASKARGAQETQYF; cdr3_nt: TGTGCCAGTAAGGCTCGGGGGGCTCAAGAGACCCAGTACTTC
v_call: TRBV30; j_call: TRBJ1-4; clone_size: few; d_call: NA; cdr3_aa: CAWDRLPDEKLFF; cdr3_nt: TGTGCCTGGGACAGACTCCCGGACGAAAAACTGTTTTTT
v_call: TRBV11-2; j_call: TRBJ1-2; clone_size: NA; d_call: TRBD1; cdr3_aa: CASTRTGTNYGYTF; cdr3_nt: TGTGCCAGCACCCGGACAGGAACCAACTATGGCTACACCTTC
v_call: TRBV2; j_call: TRBJ2-1; clone_size: NA; d_call: TRBD2; cdr3_aa: CASRTSDGGYNEQFF; cdr3_nt: TGTGCCAGCAGGACCTCGGACGGGGGGTACAATGAGCAGTTCTTC
v_call: TRBV28; j_call: TRBJ2-5; clone_size: NA; d_call: TRBD1; cdr3_aa: CASTRTGGQKTQYF; cdr3_nt: TGTGCCAGCACACGGACAGGGGGCCAAAAGACCCAGTACTTC
v_call: TRBV18; j_call: TRBJ1-4; clone_size: many; d_call: NA; cdr3_aa: CASSPGRLFGEKLFF; cdr3_nt: TGTGCCAGCTCGCCCGGGAGGCTATTTGGGGAAAAACTGTTTTTT
v_call: TRBV5-1; j_call: TRBJ2-5; clone_size: NA; d_call: NA; cdr3_aa: CASSLGYQETQYF; cdr3_nt: TGCGCCAGCAGCTTGGGATACCAAGAGACCCAGTACTTC
v_call: TRBV18; j_call: TRBJ2-7; clone_size: NA; d_call: NA; cdr3_aa: CASSPLSQSQRPTYEQYF; cdr3_nt: TGTGCCAGCTCACCACTTTCGCAGAGCCAGCGTCCAACCTACGAGCAGTACTTC
v_call: TRBV11-2; j_call: TRBJ2-1; clone_size: NA; d_call: TRBD2; cdr3_aa: CASSLDSVGGLAPSYNEQFF; cdr3_nt: TGTGCCAGCAGCTTAGATAGTGTAGGCGGACTAGCCCCATCCTACAATGAGCAGTTCTTC
v_call: TRBV10-3; j_call: TRBJ1-2; clone_size: NA; d_call: NA; cdr3_aa: CAIMGDLINYGYTF; cdr3_nt: TGTGCCATCATGGGGGACCTTATCAACTATGGCTACACCTTC
v_call: TRBV6-5; j_call: TRBJ2-3; clone_size: NA; d_call: NA; cdr3_aa: CASSYFSPRGTDTQYF; cdr3_nt: TGTGCCAGCAGTTACTTTTCCCCCCGCGGCACAGATACGCAGTATTTT
v_call: TRBV23-1; j_call: TRBJ2-7; clone_size: NA; d_call: NA; cdr3_aa: CASSQTGTGSSYEQYF; cdr3_nt: TGCGCCAGCAGTCAAACCGGGACGGGCAGCTCCTACGAGCAGTACTTC
v_call: TRBV11-3; j_call: TRBJ2-2; clone_size: many; d_call: NA; cdr3_aa: CASSLLSTGELFF; cdr3_nt: TGTGCCAGCAGCTTATTGTCCACCGGGGAGCTGTTTTTT
v_call: TRBV19; j_call: TRBJ1-1; clone_size: once; d_call: TRBD1; cdr3_aa: CASSVGTGARNTEAFF; cdr3_nt: TGTGCCAGTAGTGTCGGGACAGGGGCCAGGAACACTGAAGCTTTCTTT
v_call: TRBV10-2; j_call: TRBJ2-7; clone_size: NA; d_call: TRBD2; cdr3_aa: CASKGLAGGGEQYF; cdr3_nt: TGCGCCAGCAAAGGACTAGCGGGGGGAGGAGAGCAGTACTTC
v_call: TRBV28; j_call: TRBJ2-5; clone_size: NA; d_call: NA; cdr3_aa: CATSAETQYF; cdr3_nt: TGTGCCACCTCGGCGGAGACCCAGTACTTC
v_call: TRBV11-2; j_call: TRBJ2-2; clone_size: once; d_call: TRBD2; cdr3_aa: CASSQQRLGLAGTGELFF; cdr3_nt: TGTGCCAGCAGCCAACAACGGCTGGGACTAGCTGGCACCGGGGAGCTGTTTTTT
v_call: TRBV7-2; j_call: TRBJ2-7; clone_size: NA; d_call: NA; cdr3_aa: CASSLVAGIPYEQYF; cdr3_nt: TGTGCCAGCAGCTTAGTTGCAGGGATCCCCTACGAGCAGTACTTC
v_call: TRBV6-4; j_call: TRBJ2-2; clone_size: NA; d_call: TRBD2; cdr3_aa: CASSAGLAEGSGELFF; cdr3_nt: TGTGCCAGCAGTGCTGGACTAGCGGAAGGGTCCGGGGAGCTGTTTTTT
v_call: TRBV19; j_call: TRBJ2-3; clone_size: NA; d_call: NA; cdr3_aa: CASSIGLNTDTQYF; cdr3_nt: TGTGCCAGTAGTATCGGGCTGAACACAGATACGCAGTATTTT
v_call: TRBV18; j_call: TRBJ2-7; clone_size: NA; d_call: NA; cdr3_aa: CASSPPSQTYEQYF; cdr3_nt: TGTGCCAGCTCACCACCGTCCCAGACCTACGAGCAGTACTTC
v_call: TRBV5-1; j_call: TRBJ2-3; clone_size: NA; d_call: TRBD2; cdr3_aa: CASTSSGASTDTQYF; cdr3_nt: TGCGCCAGCACGTCTAGCGGGGCTAGCACAGATACGCAGTATTTT
v_call: TRBV7-9; j_call: TRBJ1-6; clone_size: few; d_call: NA; cdr3_aa: CASSQSSNSPLHF; cdr3_nt: TGTGCCAGCAGCCAGAGTTCAAATTCACCCCTCCACTTT
v_call: TRBV27; j_call: TRBJ1-5; clone_size: NA; d_call: NA; cdr3_aa: CASSLQKTQNSNQPQHF; cdr3_nt: TGTGCCAGCAGTTTACAGAAAACCCAGAATAGCAATCAGCCCCAGCATTTT
v_call: TRBV29-1; j_call: TRBJ1-2; clone_size: NA; d_call: NA; cdr3_aa: CSAGEGEYGYTF; cdr3_nt: TGCAGCGCGGGGGAGGGCGAATATGGCTACACCTTC